This entry lists 30 T cell receptor beta chains sequenced from one sample in a study of T-cell memory formation after mild COVID-19. TCRdb ran MiXCR on the 5' RACE reads and lists one entry per CDR3 protein. The repertoire includes about 180,000 distinct CDR3 sequences, around 16% of them detected once, and just over 2% sits in the top ten. The specimen sequenced was PBMCs or a T cell subset sorted from them (not recorded which). These TCRs come from an adult woman who had mild COVID-19 (a few samples of this study predate the infection). Cell type and time point are not known.

The J gene is TRBJ2-7, the V gene TRBV20-1; D ambiguous. The CDR3 runs 12 residues. Germline loops: CDR1 DFQATT, CDR2 SNEGSKA (reference sequence). Trimming stripped 6 bases from V and 4 bases from J, with 13 bases between. CDR3 sequence reads: CSATPDAYEQYF. The CDR3 DNA follows: TGCAGTGCCACGCCCGACGCATACGAGCAGTACTTC.

CDR3 sequence (DNA): TGTGCCAGCAGCTTAGCTCAGCGGGGACTCGACGAGCAGTACTTC. Its protein product is CASSLAQRGLDEQYF. The V gene is TRBV11-2, the J gene TRBJ2-7; 7 positions match TRBD2. V lost 1 base, J lost 5 bases, and 8 bases stayed unmatched. This CDR3 contains 15 residues. CDR1 is SGHAT, CDR2 FQNNGV, per germline. The whole variable domain, filled in from reference TRBV11-2 and TRBJ2-7, reads EAGVAQSPRYKIIEKRQSVAFWCNPISGHATLYWYQQILGQGPKLLIQFQNNGVVDDSQLPKDRFSAERLKGVDSTLKIQPAKLEDSAVYLCASSLAQRGLDEQYFGPGTRLTVT.

The chain couples TRBV6-5 to TRBJ2-2; 9 positions match TRBD2. The germline CDR1 and CDR2 sequences are MNHEY and SVGAGI. J lost 3 bases, V lost 6 bases, and 8 bases had no gene match. This CDR3 is 16 amino acids long. The CDR3 nucleotides are TGTGCCAGCAGCTCTCCGGGACTAGCTGACACCGGGGAGCTGTTTTTT. It encodes CASSSPGLADTGELFF.

V usage is TRBV15 and J usage is TRBJ1-5, with D possibly being TRBD1 (6 bases). This CDR3 contains 16 residues. The V end was cut by 2 bases, the J end by 2 bases, with 13 bases between. Per germline, CDR1 LNHNV and CDR2 YYDKDF (reference sequence). CDR3 amino acids: CATSRTTGLGNQPQHF. The CDR3 DNA reads TGTGCCACCAGCAGAACAACAGGGTTGGGCAATCAGCCCCAGCATTTT.

This clonotype was counted only a few times. The chain carries TRBV12-3 or TRBV12-4 and TRBJ2-7; D not resolved. V was cut by 8 bases and J by 7 bases, with 18 bases left in between. The CDR3 is made up of 13 amino acids. Here the CDR3 DNA reads TGTGCCAGCGCCGACGGATCAGCTCGAGAGCAGTACTTC. This translates into CASADGSAREQYF.

The CDR3 loop reads CASSLEGSKLRNEQFF. As DNA, the CDR3 is TGTGCCAGCAGTTTAGAGGGGTCCAAGCTCAGGAATGAGCAGTTCTTC. The chain uses TRBV6-6 and TRBJ2-1; perhaps D is TRBD1 or TRBD2 (5 bases each). Trimming stripped 4 bases from V and 7 bases from J, with 20 bases between. Germline values: CDR1 MNHNY, CDR2 SVGAGI (reference sequence). The CDR3 runs 16 residues.

This clonotype was observed a handful of times. This sequence joins TRBV2 and TRBJ2-1, with 10 bases that match TRBD2. V gave up 6 bases and J gave up 1 base; unmatched junction bases: 6. CDR1 and CDR2 from the germline V gene are SNHLY and FYNNEI. CDR3 length equals 16 residues. CDR3 amino acids: CASRDLAGGSYNEQFF. CDR3 bases: TGTGCCAGCAGGGACTTAGCGGGGGGTTCCTACAATGAGCAGTTCTTC.

This clonotype was observed a few times. The chain couples TRBV28 to TRBJ2-1; the match to TRBD2 covers 10 bases. The CDR3 spans 15 residues. The junction had 6 bases not matched to a gene; V was cut back by 5 bases and J by 5 bases. The germline V gene encodes CDR1 MDHEN and CDR2 SYDVKM. The CDR3 region is CASSPSSGGNNEQFF. The CDR3 DNA follows: TGTGCCAGCAGTCCTTCTAGCGGGGGAAACAATGAGCAGTTCTTC.

The J gene is TRBJ1-6, the V gene TRBV18, with D maybe TRBD1 (5 bases). The CDR3 has 17 residues. V was clipped by 2 bases and J by 7 bases, with 18 bases between them. Per germline, CDR1 KGHSH and CDR2 LQKENI. In DNA, the CDR3 is TGTGCCAGCTCACCAGCTGAAACGGCAGGGAGGAATTCACCCCTCCACTTT. Amino acid sequence: CASSPAETAGRNSPLHF.

This clonotype was seen only a few times. The V and J genes are TRBV12-1 and TRBJ2-7; the table calls TRBD2, which could not be checked here. TRBV12-1 is reported as a pseudogene. The CDR3 runs 16 residues. The CDR3 spells CASSFEVSGGPYEQYF. The CDR3 DNA reads as TGTGCCAGCAGCTTTGAGGTTAGCGGGGGGCCCTACGAGCAGTACTTC.

The chain carries TRBV5-1 and TRBJ1-3; D possibly corresponds to TRBD1 (5 bases). V lost 0 bases and J 0 bases, leaving 10 bases between the germline ends. Germline V lookup: CDR1 SGHRS, CDR2 YFSETQ. This CDR3 has 16 amino acids. Written as DNA, the CDR3 is TGCGCCAGCAGCTTGGTAACAGGATACTCTGGAAACACCATATATTTT. Translating gives CASSLVTGYSGNTIYF. Variable domain in full (rest from reference TRBV5-1 and TRBJ1-3): KAGVTQTPRYLIKTRGQQVTLSCSPISGHRSVSWYQQTPGQGLQFLFEYFSETQRNKGNFPGRFSGRQFSNSRSEMNVSTLELGDSALYLCASSLVTGYSGNTIYFGEGSWLTVV.

This clonotype was seen only a few times. The rearrangement links TRBV20-1 to TRBJ2-7; D is ambiguous. Germline V gene sequence: CDR1 DFQATT, CDR2 SNEGSKA (reference sequence). The CDR3 length is 13 residues. The V end lost 5 bases, the J end lost 4 bases, and 15 bases lay between the germline ends. The CDR3 DNA sequence: TGCAGTGCTTCCGGGTCATTCGATTACGAGCAGTACTTC. It is translated as CSASGSFDYEQYF.

The chain carries TRBV3-1 and TRBJ2-5; maybe TRBD2 (6 bases). CDR3 length: 14 residues. Between the trimmed V and J ends, which lost 3 bases and 5 bases, there was a span of 13 bases. Looked up from germline, CDR1 is LGHDT and CDR2 is YNNKEL (reference sequence). The CDR3 spells CASSHTSRRETQYF. Here the CDR3 DNA reads TGTGCCAGCAGCCACACTAGCCGTCGGGAGACCCAGTACTTC.

This clonotype was detected only a few times. This rearrangement joins TRBV2 to TRBJ2-4; D uncertain. The germline CDR1 and CDR2 sequences are SNHLY and FYNNEI. The V end lost 6 bases, the J end lost 2 bases, and 14 bases lay between the germline ends. The CDR3 loop spans 15 amino acids. In nucleotides, the CDR3 is TGTGCCAGCAGCGAAAGGGTTTCGACCAAAAACATTCAGTACTTC. Amino acid sequence: CASSERVSTKNIQYF.

This clonotype showed up just a few times. The chain uses TRBV10-3 and TRBJ2-7; D is undetermined. CDR1 is ENHRY, CDR2 SYGVKD, per germline. The CDR3 runs 11 residues. Trimming pared 1 base from V and 9 bases from J, leaving 7 bases between. This CDR3 is CAISEYGWQYF. The CDR3 DNA reads TGTGCCATCAGTGAGTATGGCTGGCAGTACTTC.

This rearrangement joins TRBV9 to TRBJ2-3, with no clear D. Looked up from germline, CDR1 is SGDLS and CDR2 is YYNGEE. The CDR3 contains 15 residues. V dropped 1 base and J dropped 2 bases, with 11 bases sitting between them. This chain's CDR3 is CASSVTPSDTDTQYF. The CDR3 coding sequence is TGTGCCAGCAGCGTAACCCCCAGCGACACAGATACGCAGTATTTT.

The rearrangement links TRBV7-9 to TRBJ1-2; a weak D match, TRBD1 (5 bases). Germline CDR1 SEHNR, CDR2 FQNEAQ (reference sequence). This CDR3 contains 13 residues. V was trimmed by 5 bases and J by 3 bases, leaving 10 bases between them. CDR3 residues: CASSDLTDYGYTF. In nucleotides, the CDR3 is TGTGCCAGCAGCGACTTGACAGACTATGGCTACACCTTC.

The chain has TRBV15 and TRBJ2-1; 8 bases map to TRBD2. This CDR3 contains 14 residues. V shed 4 bases and J 7 bases; nucleotides not matched to a gene: 6. Germline CDR1 and CDR2: LNHNV and YYDKDF (reference sequence). CDR3 sequence reads: CATSIGGDDNEQFF. CDR3 DNA sequence: TGTGCCACCAGCATCGGGGGGGACGATAATGAGCAGTTCTTC. Variable domain in full (rest from reference TRBV15 and TRBJ2-1): DAMVIQNPRYQVTQFGKPVTLSCSQTLNHNVMYWYQQKSSQAPKLLFHYYDKDFNNEADTPDNFQSRRPNTSFCFLDIRSPGLGDTAMYLCATSIGGDDNEQFFGPGTRLTVL.

There are a few counts of this clonotype. The chain combines TRBV5-1 with TRBJ1-1, with D unresolved. Germline loops: CDR1 SGHRS, CDR2 YFSETQ. There are 15 residues in the CDR3. V was cut by 0 bases and J by 5 bases, with 14 bases left in between. The CDR3, as DNA: TGCGCCAGCAGCTTGGCCGGCGGGCACGGGACTGAAGCTTTCTTT. It translates to CASSLAGGHGTEAFF.

This clonotype was detected only a few times. V is TRBV7-9 and J is TRBJ2-1; 7 positions match TRBD1. The germline gives CDR1 SEHNR, CDR2 FQNEAQ (reference sequence). V gave up 3 bases and J gave up 7 bases; unmatched junction bases: 9. This CDR3 spans 15 amino acids. CDR3: CASSFPLTGTNEQFF. The CDR3 region has the DNA TGTGCCAGCAGCTTTCCCCTGACAGGGACGAATGAGCAGTTCTTC.

This clonotype showed up just once. The chain is built from TRBV6-5 and TRBJ1-2; 7 bases map to TRBD1. Germline V gene lookup returns CDR1 MNHEY and CDR2 SVGAGI. V was pared by 0 bases and J by 7 bases, with 8 bases of the junction left unmatched. The CDR3 totals 15 residues. Here the CDR3 DNA reads TGTGCCAGCAGTTACTCGGGACAGTTGTATGCTGGCTACACCTTC. It codes for CASSYSGQLYAGYTF.

This clonotype occurred a few times. The chain employs TRBV6-6 and TRBJ1-6; D remains unclear. Deletions cut 7 bases from V and 6 bases from J, with 16 bases between. The CDR3 contains 15 residues. Germline V gene lookup returns CDR1 MNHNY and CDR2 SVGAGI (reference sequence). CDR3 coding DNA: TGTGCCAGCACCTCTCGGGGTTTAAGTAATTCACCCCTCCACTTT. Translated, it gives CASTSRGLSNSPLHF.

This sequence joins TRBV12-3 or TRBV12-4 and TRBJ2-3; D ambiguous. With 2 bases removed from V and 1 base from J, the gap between germline ends came to 4 bases. There are 13 residues in the CDR3. CDR3 DNA sequence: TGTGCCAGCAGTTTAATGGGCACAGATACGCAGTATTTT. This sequence encodes CASSLMGTDTQYF.

This clonotype was seen at least ten times. The V call is TRBV5-4, the J call TRBJ1-6; TRBD1 agrees at 9 bases. The CDR3 covers 16 residues. Germline CDR1 SGHNT, CDR2 YYREEE (reference sequence). Losses at the gene ends were 4 bases for V and 8 bases for J; bases not matched to a gene: 10. The chain's CDR3 is CASSVWTGALHSPLHF. CDR3 in DNA: TGTGCCAGCAGCGTATGGACAGGGGCCTTACATTCACCCCTCCACTTT. The whole variable domain, remainder taken from reference TRBV5-4 and TRBJ1-6, is ETGVTQSPTHLIKTRGQQVTLRCSSQSGHNTVSWYQQALGQGPQFIFQYYREEENGRGNFPPRFSGLQFPNYSSELNVNALELDDSALYLCASSVWTGALHSPLHFGNGTRLTVT.

The chain carries TRBV24-1 and TRBJ2-1, with D perhaps TRBD1 (7 bases). V gave up 4 bases and J gave up 4 bases, with 22 bases separating them. This CDR3 spans 18 amino acids. In germline, CDR1 is KGHDR, CDR2 SFDVKD. This CDR3 is CATSDPNPPQGTYNEQFF. In DNA form, the CDR3 reads TGTGCCACCAGTGACCCGAATCCCCCACAGGGGACTTACAATGAGCAGTTCTTC.

This clonotype has just a few counts. This chain joins TRBV7-2 and TRBJ1-1; no firm D call. Germline CDR1 is SGHTA and CDR2 is FQGNSA. V shed 5 bases and J shed 11 bases, with 21 bases lying between them. This CDR3 has 14 amino acids. The CDR3 is CASSPGGPLLGAFF. CDR3 DNA sequence: TGTGCCAGCAGCCCAGGAGGCCCCCTCTTAGGGGCTTTCTTT.

DNA of the CDR3: TGTGCCAGCAGTCACCTTACCGGGACCGAGAACTATGGCTACACCTTC. Translating it yields CASSHLTGTENYGYTF. This chain uses TRBV6-1 with TRBJ1-2; weak D call: TRBD1 (5 bases). This CDR3 has 16 amino acids. V dropped 5 bases and J dropped 2 bases, with 18 bases sitting between them. Germline CDR1 and CDR2: MNHNS and SASEGT.

CDR3 in amino acids: CASSRASPSTDTQYF. The CDR3 coding sequence is TGTGCCAGTAGTCGGGCAAGTCCTAGCACAGATACGCAGTATTTT. This chain connects TRBV19 to TRBJ2-3, with D uncertain. Germline assignment: CDR1 LNHDA and CDR2 SQIVND (reference sequence). V was cut by 5 bases and J by 0 bases, with 12 bases left in between. The CDR3 is 15 amino acids.

The sample holds many counts of this clonotype. This chain joins TRBV7-8 and TRBJ1-2, with TRBD1 as a possible D gene (5 bases). CDR1 SGHVS and CDR2 FQNEAQ come from the germline V gene. The length of the CDR3 is 15 residues. V was clipped by 0 bases and J by 5 bases, with 13 bases between them. The CDR3 nucleotides are TGTGCCAGCAGCTTAGCCGGGACGGGACGTTATGGCTACACCTTC. Translated, it gives CASSLAGTGRYGYTF.

This clonotype came up a few times. The gene calls are TRBV5-1 and TRBJ2-7, with 8 positions matching TRBD1. Germline V CDR1 and CDR2: SGHRS, YFSETQ. V lost 2 bases to trimming and J lost 2 bases; unmatched junction nucleotides: 6. The length of the CDR3 is 15 residues. The CDR3 nucleotides are TGCGCCAGCAGCTTAACTTGGACAGGGCCCTACGAGCAGTACTTC. This gives the protein CASSLTWTGPYEQYF.